This T cell receptor beta chain emerged from a study of monozygotic twins with cystic fibrosis (dated by TCRdb to about 2021). About the investigation overall: Around 3 micrograms of fragmented DNA went through around 16 PCR cycles to produce barcoded libraries. The study compared TCR beta repertoires within and between 16 monozygotic twin pairs with cystic fibrosis to assess genetic influence on V and J gene usage. The cohort comprised ten female and six male twin pairs aged about 2.0 to 40 years, median about 9.4 years, mostly children and adolescents. Twins were ranked among approximately 1,100 cohort participants for weight-for-height and FEVPerc (FEV1 disease centile) on the day of blood sampling. Data for three of the twin pairs had been reported previously in another context.

In regard to this clone: This clone's antigen is unknown. Base qualities are not recorded, but no much larger clone differs from it by a single base.

The twin pairs came from the European Cystic Fibrosis Twin and Sibling Study Cohort, which recruited patients from more than 150 CF clinics across 14 European countries. Both zygosity and CFTR genotype were checked in-house, and zygosity was tested with multiplex PCR across nine short tandem repeat loci. Peripheral blood was taken from each twin, and clinical parameters were recorded on the day of blood sampling. Genomic DNA was isolated from peripheral blood cells with phenol/chloroform and kept in TE buffer at 4 degrees C. The investigation overall reported the following: Simpson clonality tended to be low (median around 0.0095), which suggests a naive-dominated repertoire, although clonality was higher in the most severely affected patients. In 13 of 16 pairs, V gene usage most closely resembled the co-twin's, and the same held for J usage in 8 of 16 pairs, a pattern suggesting genetic constraints. Nucleotide-identical clonotype sharing was significantly higher within monozygotic CF twin pairs than between unrelated CF individuals (P = 0.000026, Mann-Whitney). The cohort was small, and no association was found between shared CDR3 numbers and age, concordance or disease severity.

TCR beta CDR3 regions were amplified by multiplex PCR using the immunoSEQ immune profiling system, following the manufacturer's instructions. An Illumina NextSeq system was used to carry out the sequencing. The paper's data handling went like this. Sequence data were processed on the immunoSEQ Analyzer platform, and clonality was computed as the square root of Simpson's index of productive rearrangements. V and J usage similarity was measured by Jensen-Shannon distance, and CDR3 generation probabilities were computed with OLGA. Shared CDR3 sequences were searched in the immuneACCESS database (August 2020) and in VDJdb (December 2020). The clones in this table, taken by TCRdb from immuneACCESS, are in-frame only. Not every clone is retained; where verified, under half of the shortfall comes from an unresolved V gene, and the cause of the rest is unknown. The DNA gave D and trimming, while V, J and clone size come from that table. The sample table contains approximately 34,000 clones; only one count was recorded for roughly 84% of them. Clones ranked in the top ten supply about 1.8% of the sample.

The germline V gene supplies CDR1 SGHRS and CDR2 YFSETQ. V sheds 5 bases and J sheds 2 bases, leaving 13 bases between their ends. From the cysteine up to the phenylalanine, the CDR3 has a length of 14 residues. Of all the DNA, just the CDR3 is kept, 42 bases in frame from base 1. The source is a girl aged 2 to 10 with cystic fibrosis. This sequence uses TRBV5-1 and TRBJ1-2, with a weak D call of TRBD1 (6 bases match). The sequenced sample consisted of blood. The CDR3 protein sequence reads: CASRPTGPNYGYTF. The bases are TGCGCCAGCAGACCGACAGGACCGAACTATGGCTACACCTTC.